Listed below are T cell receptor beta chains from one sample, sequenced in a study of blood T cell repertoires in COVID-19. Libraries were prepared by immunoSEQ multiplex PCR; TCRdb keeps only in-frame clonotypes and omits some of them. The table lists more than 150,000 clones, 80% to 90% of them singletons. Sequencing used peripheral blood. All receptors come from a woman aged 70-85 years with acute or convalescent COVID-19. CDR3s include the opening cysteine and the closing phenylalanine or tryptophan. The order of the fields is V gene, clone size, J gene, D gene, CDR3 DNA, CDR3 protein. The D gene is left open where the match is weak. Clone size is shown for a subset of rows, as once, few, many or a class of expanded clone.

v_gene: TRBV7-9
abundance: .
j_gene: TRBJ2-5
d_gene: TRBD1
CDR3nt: TGTGCCAGCAGCTTAGCTCCAGGGGGTTGGGAGACCCAGTACTTC
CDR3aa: CASSLAPGGWETQYF

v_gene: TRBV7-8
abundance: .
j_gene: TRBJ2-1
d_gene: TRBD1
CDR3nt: TGTGCCAGCAGCCTACGGACAGGGCCTAGCTATGGGAATGAGCAGTTCTTC
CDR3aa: CASSLRTGPSYGNEQFF

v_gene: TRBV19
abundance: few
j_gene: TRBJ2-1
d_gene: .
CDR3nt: TGTGCCAGTAGTATTCCCGCTAGGAGAGATGAGCAGTTCTTC
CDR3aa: CASSIPARRDEQFF

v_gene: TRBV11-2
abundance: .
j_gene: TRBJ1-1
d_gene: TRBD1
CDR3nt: TGTGCCAGCAGCACCGACAGGGATACTGAAGCTTTCTTT
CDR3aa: CASSTDRDTEAFF

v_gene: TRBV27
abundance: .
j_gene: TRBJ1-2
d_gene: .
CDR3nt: TGTGCCAGCTGGAGTACTTATGGCTACACCTTC
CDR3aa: CASWSTYGYTF

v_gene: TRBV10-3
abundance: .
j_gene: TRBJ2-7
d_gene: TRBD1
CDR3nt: TGTGCCATCAGTGACCCGGGACAGGTTGCCTACGAGCAGTACTTC
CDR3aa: CAISDPGQVAYEQYF

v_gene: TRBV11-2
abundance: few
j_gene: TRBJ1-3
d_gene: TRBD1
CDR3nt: TGTGCCAGCAGCCTAGGGGGCCGAAACACCATATATTTT
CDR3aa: CASSLGGRNTIYF

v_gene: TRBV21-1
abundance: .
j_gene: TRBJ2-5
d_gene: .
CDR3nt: TGTGCCAGCAGCAAAGGTTTAGCGGAAGAGACCCAGTACTTC
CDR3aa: CASSKGLAEETQYF

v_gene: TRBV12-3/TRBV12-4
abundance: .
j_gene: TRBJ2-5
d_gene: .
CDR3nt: TGTGCCAGCAGTTTGTATTCGGAGACCCAGTACTTC
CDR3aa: CASSLYSETQYF

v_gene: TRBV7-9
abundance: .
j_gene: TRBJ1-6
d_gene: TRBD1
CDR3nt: TGTGCCAGCGGACGGACGGACAGGGTCAAGTTCTCACCCCTCCACTTT
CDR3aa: CASGRTDRVKFSPLHF

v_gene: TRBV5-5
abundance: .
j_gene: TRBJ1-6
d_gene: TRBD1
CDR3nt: TGTGCCAGCAGCTCGACTGGACAGGGGGCGCGGAATTCACCCCTCCACTTT
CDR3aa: CASSSTGQGARNSPLHF

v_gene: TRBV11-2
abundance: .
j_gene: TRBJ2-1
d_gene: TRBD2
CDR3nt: TGTGCCAGCACCCCTAGAGGTAGCGGGGGGTACAATGAGCAGTTCTTC
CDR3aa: CASTPRGSGGYNEQFF

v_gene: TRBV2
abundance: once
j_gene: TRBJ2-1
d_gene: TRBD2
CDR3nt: TGTGCCAGCATATGGGGGGGGAGCTCCTACAATGAGCAGTTCTTC
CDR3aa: CASIWGGSSYNEQFF

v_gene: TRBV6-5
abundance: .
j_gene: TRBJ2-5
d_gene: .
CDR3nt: TGTGCCAGCAGTTACTCGTATCCCGCGGGGGAGACCCAGTACTTC
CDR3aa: CASSYSYPAGETQYF

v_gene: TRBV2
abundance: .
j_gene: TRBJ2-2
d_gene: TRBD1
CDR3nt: TGTGCCAGCAGTGAAAGAGGGACAGTTCCAACCGGGGAGCTGTTTTTT
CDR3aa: CASSERGTVPTGELFF

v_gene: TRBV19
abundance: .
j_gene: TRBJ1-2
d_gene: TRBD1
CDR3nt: TGTGCCAGTAGTCTCGATACCGGGACAGGGACACTTGGCTACACCTTC
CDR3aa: CASSLDTGTGTLGYTF

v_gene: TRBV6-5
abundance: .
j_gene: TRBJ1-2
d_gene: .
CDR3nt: TGTGCCAGCACCTATGAGAGCCTGGGCATCGGAGGCTACACCTTC
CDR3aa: CASTYESLGIGGYTF

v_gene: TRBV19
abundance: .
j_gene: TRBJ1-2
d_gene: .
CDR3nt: TGTGCCCCCTTGGAGAACTATGGCTACACCTTC
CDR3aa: CAPLENYGYTF

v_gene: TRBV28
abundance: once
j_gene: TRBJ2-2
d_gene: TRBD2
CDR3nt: TGTGCCAGCAGTCCCCGGGGGGTCACCGGGGAGCTGTTTTTT
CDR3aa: CASSPRGVTGELFF

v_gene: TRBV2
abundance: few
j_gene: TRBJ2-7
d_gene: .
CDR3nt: TGTGCCAGCAATCCTGAGCGGGCCACCCGCTACGAGCAGTACTTC
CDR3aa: CASNPERATRYEQYF

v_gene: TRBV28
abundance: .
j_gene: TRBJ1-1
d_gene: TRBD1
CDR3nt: TGTGCCAGCAGCCGGACAGGGTCGAACACTGAAGCTTTCTTT
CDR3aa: CASSRTGSNTEAFF

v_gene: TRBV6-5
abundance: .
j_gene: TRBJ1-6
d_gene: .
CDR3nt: TGTGCCAGCAGTTACAGGCAGGGGATTTATAATTCACCCCTCCACTTT
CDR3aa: CASSYRQGIYNSPLHF

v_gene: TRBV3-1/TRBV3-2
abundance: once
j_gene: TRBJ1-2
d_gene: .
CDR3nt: TGTGCCAGCAGCCAACCAGGGAAAGGGTATGGCTACACCTTC
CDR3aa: CASSQPGKGYGYTF

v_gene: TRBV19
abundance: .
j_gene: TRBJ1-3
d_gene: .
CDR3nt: TGTGCCAGTAGAGCACTTTCGACAGCGAGCTCTGGAAACACCATATATTTT
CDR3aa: CASRALSTASSGNTIYF

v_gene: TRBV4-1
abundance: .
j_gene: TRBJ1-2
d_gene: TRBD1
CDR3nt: TGCGCCAGCAGCCAAGGGGACAGGGACGATGGCTACACCTTC
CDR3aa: CASSQGDRDDGYTF

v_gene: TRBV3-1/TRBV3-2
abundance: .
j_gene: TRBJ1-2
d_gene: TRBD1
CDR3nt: TGTGCCAGCAGCCCGCAGGGGGGCTATGGCTACACCTTC
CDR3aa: CASSPQGGYGYTF

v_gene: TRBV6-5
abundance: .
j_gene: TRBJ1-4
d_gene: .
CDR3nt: TGTGCCAGCAGTCTAACAGGGTCAAGTGAAAAACTGTTTTTT
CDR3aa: CASSLTGSSEKLFF

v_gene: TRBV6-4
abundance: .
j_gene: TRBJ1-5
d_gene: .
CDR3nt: TGTGCCAGCAAAGCGAATCCTTATAGCAATCAGCCCCAGCATTTT
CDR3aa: CASKANPYSNQPQHF

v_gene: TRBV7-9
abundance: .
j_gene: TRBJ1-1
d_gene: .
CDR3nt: TGTGCCAGCAGCACGGGGGGGAACACTGAAGCTTTCTTT
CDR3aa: CASSTGGNTEAFF

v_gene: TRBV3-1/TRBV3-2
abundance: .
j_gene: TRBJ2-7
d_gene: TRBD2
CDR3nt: TGTGCCAGCAGCCCCGGACTAGCGGGGGCCCTGTCCTACGAGCAGTACTTC
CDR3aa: CASSPGLAGALSYEQYF

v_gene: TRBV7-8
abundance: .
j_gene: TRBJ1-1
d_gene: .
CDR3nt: TGTGCCAGCAGCTTAGGGAATCAGGGTAGGAACACTGAAGCTTTCTTT
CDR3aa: CASSLGNQGRNTEAFF

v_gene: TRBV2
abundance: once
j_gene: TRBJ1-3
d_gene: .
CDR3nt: TGTGCCAGCAGTGAGCTAGAGACTTATGGAAACACCATATATTTT
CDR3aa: CASSELETYGNTIYF

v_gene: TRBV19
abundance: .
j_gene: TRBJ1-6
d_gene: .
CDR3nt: TGTGCCAGTAGACGGACAGAAAATTCACCCCTCCACTTT
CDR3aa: CASRRTENSPLHF